The rows below give T cell receptor beta chains drawn from one sample of a study of shared clonotypes between healthy human individuals. The method was immunoSEQ multiplex PCR; TCRdb's version includes in-frame clones alone and lacks a portion of them. This sample carries about 1 million clones, roughly 80% of them seen once, and the ten largest clones take about 1.5%. The specimen was memory CD4+ T cells sorted from blood. All receptors derive from a man aged 18 to 30 in good health. Each CDR3 is given with its conserved first and last residue. A D gene is named only where the DNA matches it firmly. Clone sizes are given selectively: once, few, many, or a class where the clone is expanded.

abundance	d_gene	v_gene	j_gene	CDR3aa	CDR3nt
.	.	TRBV18	TRBJ1-5	CASSPLASNQPQHF	TGTGCCAGCTCACCCCTTGCTAGCAATCAGCCCCAGCATTTT
.	TRBD1	TRBV19	TRBJ2-2	CASSDRGTGELFF	TGTGCCAGTAGTGACAGGGGGACCGGGGAGCTGTTTTTT
.	.	TRBV21-1	TRBJ1-6	CASSKVGGRNNSPLHF	TGTGCCAGCAGCAAAGTCGGCGGGCGTAATAATTCACCCCTCCACTTT
.	TRBD2	TRBV2	TRBJ2-5	CASSGGVGETQYF	TGTGCCAGCAGCGGGGGGGTTGGGGAGACCCAGTACTTC
.	TRBD1	TRBV10-2	TRBJ2-1	CASSGAGTGGYNEQFF	TGCGCCAGCAGTGGGGCCGGGACAGGGGGCTACAATGAGCAGTTCTTC
few	.	TRBV5-6	TRBJ2-4	CASRARGEAQNIQYF	TGTGCCAGCAGGGCCAGGGGGGAGGCGCAAAACATTCAGTACTTC
many	TRBD1	TRBV6-5	TRBJ2-7	CATYKRQGTSYEQYF	TGTGCCACCTATAAGAGACAGGGCACTTCCTACGAGCAGTACTTC
.	.	TRBV27	TRBJ2-3	CASSHPWTDTQYF	TGTGCCAGCAGTCACCCCTGGACAGATACGCAGTATTTT
.	.	TRBV29-1	TRBJ2-2	CSVLPNTGELFF	TGCAGCGTTCTTCCTAACACCGGGGAGCTGTTTTTT
few	.	TRBV10-3	TRBJ1-1	CAIGLQTTEAFF	TGTGCCATCGGATTACAAACCACTGAAGCTTTCTTT
.	.	TRBV2	TRBJ1-6	CASRFGSGNSPLHF	TGTGCCAGCAGGTTTGGGAGTGGTAATTCACCCCTCCACTTT
.	TRBD2	TRBV5-1	TRBJ2-2	CASSLSSGRSGELFF	TGCGCCAGCAGCTTATCTAGCGGGAGGTCCGGGGAGCTGTTTTTT
.	.	TRBV5-5	TRBJ2-5	CASSGEARRETQYF	TGTGCCAGCAGCGGAGAAGCTAGGAGAGAGACCCAGTACTTC
.	.	TRBV11-3	TRBJ2-1	CASSLREGNEQFF	TGTGCCAGCAGCTTAAGGGAAGGCAATGAGCAGTTCTTC
.	TRBD2	TRBV27	TRBJ2-7	CASSPRLAGLYEQYF	TGTGCCAGCAGTCCTAGACTAGCGGGGTTGTACGAGCAGTACTTC
.	.	TRBV7-9	TRBJ1-4	CASSVSVATNEKLFF	TGTGCCAGCAGCGTCAGTGTTGCAACTAATGAAAAACTGTTTTTT
.	.	TRBV30	TRBJ2-3	CAQTPGYAVTDTQYF	TGTGCCCAAACCCCGGGATACGCCGTCACAGATACGCAGTATTTT
.	.	TRBV7-9	TRBJ2-1	CASSLNSGVEQFF	TGTGCCAGCAGCTTAAACTCCGGGGTGGAGCAGTTCTTC
.	.	TRBV11-2	TRBJ2-1	CASSLDRGSYNEQFF	TGTGCCAGCAGCTTAGACAGGGGCTCCTACAATGAGCAGTTCTTC
.	.	TRBV6-1	TRBJ2-7	CASSKLRGYEQYF	TGTGCCAGCAGCAAGCTTCGGGGGTACGAGCAGTACTTC
.	.	TRBV2	TRBJ2-3	CATNLQASRTDTQYF	TGTGCCACCAACCTTCAGGCTTCAAGGACAGATACGCAGTATTTT
once	.	TRBV9	TRBJ1-5	CASSPDPVQPQHF	TGTGCCAGCAGCCCAGACCCCGTTCAGCCCCAGCATTTT
few	.	TRBV12-5	TRBJ1-4	CASGSGATNEKLFF	TGTGCTAGTGGCTCCGGTGCAACTAATGAAAAACTGTTTTTT
once	TRBD2	TRBV4-1	TRBJ2-3	CASSQDRGTSDTQYF	TGCGCCAGCAGCCAAGATCGTGGGACTAGTGATACGCAGTATTTT
.	.	TRBV5-5	TRBJ2-6	CASSSNAGQLLIGANVLTF	TGTGCCAGCAGCTCGAATGCGGGACAGTTACTGATTGGGGCCAACGTCCTGACTTTC
.	.	TRBV6-6	TRBJ1-4	CASIEGGTNEKLFF	TGTGCCAGCATCGAAGGAGGCACTAATGAAAAACTGTTTTTT
.	TRBD2	TRBV5-1	TRBJ2-2	CASSLVRLADTNTGELFF	TGCGCCAGCAGCTTGGTGCGTCTAGCGGACACGAACACCGGGGAGCTGTTTTTT
once	.	TRBV18	TRBJ2-5	CASSPRLPGETQYF	TGTGCCAGCTCACCTCGACTACCCGGGGAGACCCAGTACTTC